One and the same sample provided the 7 T cell receptor beta chains below, sequenced in a study of post-analysis software for immune sequencing data. Findings and caveats of the study: A handful of TRBV segments appeared more often in patients than in controls, and TRBV5-6, TRBV5-1 and TRBV20-1 were among these.

Unique molecular identifiers were built into the TCR beta cDNA libraries. TCRdb called the PCR reads again in MiXCR, with one record for every CDR3 protein. The repertoire has fewer than 850,000 distinct CDR3 sequences, about 45% of them found once; the top ten carry roughly 5%. No antigen is known for these receptors. The sample consisted of blood. The receptors here all came from a girl aged 5 to 17 with multiple sclerosis.

The V call is TRBV7-9, the J call TRBJ2-3; the D is unclear. CDR3 length equals 16 residues. Trimming left V 2 bases short and J 0 bases short, with 12 bases between. The germline CDR1 and CDR2 sequences are SEHNR and FQNEAQ (reference sequence). The CDR3 loop is CASSLMGRTSTDTQYF. CDR3 nucleotides: TGTGCCAGCAGCTTAATGGGCAGAACTAGCACAGATACGCAGTATTTT.

This clonotype was picked up a small number of times. The rearrangement links TRBV2 to TRBJ1-2; no clear D. V was cut by 0 bases and J by 7 bases, with 12 bases left in between. There are 14 residues in the CDR3. Germline-derived CDR1 and CDR2 are SNHLY and FYNNEI. The CDR3 coding sequence is TGTGCCAGCAGTGAAGCGCTTCGGCGGAGTGGCTACACCTTC. Encoded protein: CASSEALRRSGYTF.

This clonotype was picked up a small number of times. V gene TRBV5-1 combines with J gene TRBJ2-1, with D perhaps TRBD1 (5 bases). In germline, CDR1 is SGHRS, CDR2 YFSETQ. The CDR3 loop spans 15 amino acids. V gave up 3 bases and J gave up 7 bases, with 17 bases separating them. CDR3 region: CASSYADSEKNEQFF. CDR3 DNA sequence: TGCGCCAGCAGCTACGCTGACAGTGAAAAGAATGAGCAGTTCTTC.

J is TRBJ2-1 and V is TRBV29-1; TRBD2 aligns across 8 bases. V lost 4 bases to trimming and J lost 5 bases; unmatched junction nucleotides: 7. The germline gives CDR1 SQVTM, CDR2 ANQGSEA. CDR3 length equals 14 residues. DNA of the CDR3: TGCAGCGTTGGACGGGAGGGTGGTCACAATGAGCAGTTCTTC. Translated: CSVGREGGHNEQFF.

The chain uses TRBV7-9 and TRBJ2-4, with D maybe TRBD1 (5 bases). Gene TRBJ2-5 matches the end of the DNA better, so the J call may be wrong. Germline-derived CDR1 and CDR2 are SEHNR and FQNEAQ (reference sequence). There are 15 residues in the CDR3. In DNA form, the CDR3 reads TGTGCCAGCAGCTTAGAGGCAGGGTTCCAAGAGACCCAGTACTTC. Translating it yields CASSLEAGFQETQYF.

The V call is TRBV7-9, the J call TRBJ1-2; D is undetermined. Germline V gene sequence: CDR1 SEHNR, CDR2 FQNEAQ (reference sequence). The CDR3 spans 14 residues. Trimming shortened V by 5 bases and J by 7 bases, and 17 bases separated the two germline ends. The DNA for the CDR3 is TGTGCCAGCAGCCCCCATGACTCCCCCGGTGGCTACACCTTC. Amino acid sequence: CASSPHDSPGGYTF.

The V call is TRBV7-9, the J call TRBJ2-1, with 7 bases identical to TRBD2. With V trimmed by 0 bases and J by 7 bases, 6 bases remained unmatched. The germline V gene encodes CDR1 SEHNR and CDR2 FQNEAQ (reference sequence). The CDR3 is 15 residues long. The CDR3 loop reads CASSLAGGLHNEQFF. In DNA form, the CDR3 reads TGTGCCAGCAGCTTAGCGGGAGGGTTGCATAATGAGCAGTTCTTC.